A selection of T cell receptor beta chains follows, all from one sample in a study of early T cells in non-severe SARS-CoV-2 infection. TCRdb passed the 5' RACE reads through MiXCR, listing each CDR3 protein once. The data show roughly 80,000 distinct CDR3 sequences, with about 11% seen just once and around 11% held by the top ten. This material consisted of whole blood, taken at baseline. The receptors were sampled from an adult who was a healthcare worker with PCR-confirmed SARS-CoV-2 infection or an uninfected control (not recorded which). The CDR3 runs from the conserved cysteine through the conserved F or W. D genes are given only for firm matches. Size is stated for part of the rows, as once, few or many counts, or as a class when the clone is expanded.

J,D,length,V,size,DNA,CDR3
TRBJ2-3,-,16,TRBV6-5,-,TGTGCCAGCAGTCTCCGTCTAGCCGATTACACAGATACGCAGTATTTT,CASSLRLADYTDTQYF
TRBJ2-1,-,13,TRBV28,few,TGTGCCAGCAGTCCGCTCTGGGGCTATGAGCAGTTCTTC,CASSPLWGYEQFF
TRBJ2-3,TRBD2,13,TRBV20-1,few,TGCAGTGCTACTAGCGGGGTTGCAGATACGCAGTATTTT,CSATSGVADTQYF
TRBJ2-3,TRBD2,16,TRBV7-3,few,TGTGCCAGCAGCTTAACTGGGACTAGCGGCACAGATACGCAGTATTTT,CASSLTGTSGTDTQYF
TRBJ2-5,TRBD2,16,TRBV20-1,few,TGCAGTGCTCGAACCACTAGCGGCGTTTCGAGGGAGACCCAGTACTTC,CSARTTSGVSRETQYF
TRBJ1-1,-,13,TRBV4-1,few,TGCGCCAGCAGCCAAGTTTTGACCACTGAAGCTTTCTTT,CASSQVLTTEAFF
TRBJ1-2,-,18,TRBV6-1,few,TGTGCCAGCAGTGAAGCAGACCCTATCCCGTACCCCCTTTACGGCTACACCTTC,CASSEADPIPYPLYGYTF
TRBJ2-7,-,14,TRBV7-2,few,TGTGCCAGCAGCTTAGCGGGGTTGTCCTACGAGCAGTACTTC,CASSLAGLSYEQYF
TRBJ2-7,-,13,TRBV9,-,TGTGCCAGCAGCCCCCCTCGGGGCCACGAGCAGTACTTC,CASSPPRGHEQYF
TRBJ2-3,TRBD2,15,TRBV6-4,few,TGTGCCAGCAGTGACTCGGCGGGGGGGGCAGATACGCAGTATTTT,CASSDSAGGADTQYF
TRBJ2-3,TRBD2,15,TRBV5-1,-,TGCGCCAGCAGCTTATGGGGAGCGGGGCAGGATACGCAGTATTTT,CASSLWGAGQDTQYF
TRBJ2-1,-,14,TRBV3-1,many,TGTGCCAGCAGCCAAGAGGGGTCCAACAATGAGCAGTTCTTC,CASSQEGSNNEQFF
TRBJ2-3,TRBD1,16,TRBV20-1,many,TGCAGTGCTCTTAAGAGGGGGCCTTTGGAGGCAGATACGCAGTATTTT,CSALKRGPLEADTQYF
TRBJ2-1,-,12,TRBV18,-,TGTGCCAGCTCACCACGTATCCGGGAGCAGTTCTTC,CASSPRIREQFF
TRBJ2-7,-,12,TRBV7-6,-,TGTGCCAGCAGCGCCCCCATTGGGGAGCAGTACTTC,CASSAPIGEQYF
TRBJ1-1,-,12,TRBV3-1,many,TGTGCCAGCACCTTAACGGACGGAACGGCTTTCTTT,CASTLTDGTAFF